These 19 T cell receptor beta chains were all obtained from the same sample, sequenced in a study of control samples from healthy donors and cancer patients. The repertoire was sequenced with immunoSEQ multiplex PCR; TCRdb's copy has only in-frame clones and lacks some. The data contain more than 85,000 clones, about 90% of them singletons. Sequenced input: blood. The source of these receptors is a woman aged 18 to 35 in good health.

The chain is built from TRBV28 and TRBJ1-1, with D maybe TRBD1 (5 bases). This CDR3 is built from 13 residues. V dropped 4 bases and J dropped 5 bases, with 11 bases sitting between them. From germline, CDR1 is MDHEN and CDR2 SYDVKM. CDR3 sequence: CASSWRGGTEAFF. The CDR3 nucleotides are TGTGCCAGCAGTTGGAGGGGTGGTACTGAAGCTTTCTTT.

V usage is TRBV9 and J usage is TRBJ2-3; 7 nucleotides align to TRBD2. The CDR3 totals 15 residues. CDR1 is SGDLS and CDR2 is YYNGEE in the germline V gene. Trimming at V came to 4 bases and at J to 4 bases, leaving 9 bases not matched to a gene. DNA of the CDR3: TGTGCCAGCAGCATAGGCGGACTAGGTTCAGATACGCAGTATTTT. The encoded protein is CASSIGGLGSDTQYF.

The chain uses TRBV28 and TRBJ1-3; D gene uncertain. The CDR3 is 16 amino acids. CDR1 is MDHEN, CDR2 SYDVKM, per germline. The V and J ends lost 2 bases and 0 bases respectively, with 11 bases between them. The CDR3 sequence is CASSLVGQSSGNTIYF. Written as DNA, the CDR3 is TGTGCCAGCAGTTTAGTGGGCCAGAGCTCTGGAAACACCATATATTTT. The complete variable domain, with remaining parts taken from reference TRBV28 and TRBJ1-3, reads DVKVTQSSRYLVKRTGEKVFLECVQDMDHENMFWYRQDPGLGLRLIYFSYDVKMKEKGDIPEGYSVSREKKERFSLILESASTNQTSMYLCASSLVGQSSGNTIYFGEGSWLTVV.

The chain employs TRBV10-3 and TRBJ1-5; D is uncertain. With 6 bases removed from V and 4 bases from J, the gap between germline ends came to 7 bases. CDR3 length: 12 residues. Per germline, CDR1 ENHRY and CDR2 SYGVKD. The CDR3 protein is CAISDLNQPQHF. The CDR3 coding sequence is TGTGCCATCAGCGACCTTAATCAGCCCCAGCATTTT.

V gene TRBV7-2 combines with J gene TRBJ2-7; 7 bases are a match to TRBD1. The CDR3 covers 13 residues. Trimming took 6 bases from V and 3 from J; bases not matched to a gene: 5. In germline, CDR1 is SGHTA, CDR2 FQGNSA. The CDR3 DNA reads TGTGCCAGCAGTTCGAACAGGGGCTACGAGCAGTACTTC. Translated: CASSSNRGYEQYF.

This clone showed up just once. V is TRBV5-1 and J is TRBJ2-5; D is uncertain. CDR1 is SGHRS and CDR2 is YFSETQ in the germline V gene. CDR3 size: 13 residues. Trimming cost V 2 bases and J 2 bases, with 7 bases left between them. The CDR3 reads CASSFIIQETQYF. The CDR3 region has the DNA TGCGCCAGCAGCTTCATCATTCAAGAGACCCAGTACTTC.

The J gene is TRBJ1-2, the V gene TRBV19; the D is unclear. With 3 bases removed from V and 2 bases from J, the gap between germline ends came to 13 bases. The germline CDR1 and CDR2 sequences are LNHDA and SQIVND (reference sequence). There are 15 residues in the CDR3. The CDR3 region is CASSISHSTNYGYTF. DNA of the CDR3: TGTGCCAGTAGTATTTCACACAGTACCAACTATGGCTACACCTTC.

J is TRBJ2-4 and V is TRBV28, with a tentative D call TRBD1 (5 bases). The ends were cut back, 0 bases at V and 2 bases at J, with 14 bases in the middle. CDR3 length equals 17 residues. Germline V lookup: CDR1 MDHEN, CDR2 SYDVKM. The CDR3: CASSLCAIRESKNIQYF. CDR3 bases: TGTGCCAGCAGTTTATGCGCGATCAGGGAATCCAAAAACATTCAGTACTTC.

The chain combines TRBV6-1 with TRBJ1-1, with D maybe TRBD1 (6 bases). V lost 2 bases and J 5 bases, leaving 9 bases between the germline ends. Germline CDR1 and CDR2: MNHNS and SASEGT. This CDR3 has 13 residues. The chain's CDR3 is CASSESRGTEAFF. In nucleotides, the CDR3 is TGTGCCAGCAGTGAAAGTAGGGGGACTGAAGCTTTCTTT.

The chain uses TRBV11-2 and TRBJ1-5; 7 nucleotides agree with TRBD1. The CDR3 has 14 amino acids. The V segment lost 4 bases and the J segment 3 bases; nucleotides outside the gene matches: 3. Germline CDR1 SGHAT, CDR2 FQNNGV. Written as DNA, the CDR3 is TGTGCCAGCAGCTCGGGACAGCACAATCAGCCCCAGCATTTT. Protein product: CASSSGQHNQPQHF.

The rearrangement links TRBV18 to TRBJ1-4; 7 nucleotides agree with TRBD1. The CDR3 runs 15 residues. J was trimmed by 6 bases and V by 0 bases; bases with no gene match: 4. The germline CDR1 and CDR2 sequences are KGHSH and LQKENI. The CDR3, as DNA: TGTGCCAGCTCACCACCAGGGGGCGCAGATGAAAAACTGTTTTTT. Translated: CASSPPGGADEKLFF. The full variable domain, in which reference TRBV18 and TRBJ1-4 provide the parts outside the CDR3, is NAGVMQNPRHLVRRRGQEARLRCSPMKGHSHVYWYRQLPEEGLKFMVYLQKENIIDESGMPKERFSAEFPKEGPSILRIQQVVRGDSAAYFCASSPPGGADEKLFFGSGTQLSVL.

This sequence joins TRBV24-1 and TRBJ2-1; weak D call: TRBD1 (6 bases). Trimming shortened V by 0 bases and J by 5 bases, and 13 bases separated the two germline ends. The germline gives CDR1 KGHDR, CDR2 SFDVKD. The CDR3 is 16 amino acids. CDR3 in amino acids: CATSDLTGTQNNEQFF. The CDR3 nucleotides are TGTGCCACCAGTGATTTGACAGGGACACAGAACAATGAGCAGTTCTTC.

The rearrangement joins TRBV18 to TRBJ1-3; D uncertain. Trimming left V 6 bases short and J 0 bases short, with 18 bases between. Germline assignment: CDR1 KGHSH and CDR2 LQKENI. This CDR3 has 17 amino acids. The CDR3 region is CASSPMDNPFSGNTIYF. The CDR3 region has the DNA TGTGCCAGCTCCCCAATGGATAATCCGTTCTCTGGAAACACCATATATTTT.

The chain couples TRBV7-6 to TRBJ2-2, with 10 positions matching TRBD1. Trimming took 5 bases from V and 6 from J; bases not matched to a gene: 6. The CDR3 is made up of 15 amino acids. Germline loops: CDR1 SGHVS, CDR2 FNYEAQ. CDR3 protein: CASSPGTGESGELFF. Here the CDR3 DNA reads TGTGCCAGCAGCCCCGGGACAGGGGAGTCCGGGGAGCTGTTTTTT.

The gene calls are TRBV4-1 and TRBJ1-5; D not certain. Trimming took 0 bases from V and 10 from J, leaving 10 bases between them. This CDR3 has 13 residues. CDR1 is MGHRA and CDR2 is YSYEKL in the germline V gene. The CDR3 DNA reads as TGCGCCAGCAGCCAAGAATGGGGTTCTCCCCAGCATTTT. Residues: CASSQEWGSPQHF.

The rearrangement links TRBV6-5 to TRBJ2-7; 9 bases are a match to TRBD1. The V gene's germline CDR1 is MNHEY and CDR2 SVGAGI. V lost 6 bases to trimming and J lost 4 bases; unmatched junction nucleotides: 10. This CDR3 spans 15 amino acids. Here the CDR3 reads CASRGKWDRVYEQYF. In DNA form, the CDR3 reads TGTGCCAGCAGGGGAAAGTGGGACAGGGTGTACGAGCAGTACTTC.

The CDR3 DNA reads as TGCAGCGTTGGGACAGGGATGAACACTGAAGCTTTCTTT. Protein sequence: CSVGTGMNTEAFF. This sequence joins TRBV29-1 and TRBJ1-1; 8 nucleotides match TRBD1. With 4 bases clipped from V and 0 bases from J, the junction kept 1 base outside the gene matches. The CDR3 consists of 13 residues. Germline-derived CDR1 and CDR2 are SQVTM and ANQGSEA.

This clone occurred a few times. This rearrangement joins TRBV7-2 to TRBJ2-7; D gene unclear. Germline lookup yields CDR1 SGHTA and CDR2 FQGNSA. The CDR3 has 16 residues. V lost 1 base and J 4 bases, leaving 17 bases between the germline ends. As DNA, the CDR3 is TGTGCCAGCAGCTTAGTGGTCCGACCGCAAGGGTACGAGCAGTACTTC. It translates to CASSLVVRPQGYEQYF.

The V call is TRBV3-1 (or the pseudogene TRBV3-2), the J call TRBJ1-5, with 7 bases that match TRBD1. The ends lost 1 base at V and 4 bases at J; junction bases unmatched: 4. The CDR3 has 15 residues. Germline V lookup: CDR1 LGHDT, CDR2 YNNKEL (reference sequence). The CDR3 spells CASSQGRDRNQPQHF. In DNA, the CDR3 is TGTGCCAGCAGCCAAGGCCGGGACAGAAATCAGCCCCAGCATTTT.